This record concerns one TCR beta chain sequence. The target antigen is unknown. The data are from a study of OX40 agonist ivuxolimab in advanced cancers. Profiled with immunoSEQ multiplex PCR; TCRdb holds only in-frame clones, not every one. The sample shows about 60,000 clones, roughly nine tenths of them seen only once. This CDR3 is built from 13 residues. Germline CDR1 and CDR2: SGHAT and FQNNGV. V lost 5 bases, J lost 5 bases, and 10 bases lay in between. Blood specimens came from baseline, cycle 4 day 1, and cycle 7 day 1. Study conclusions and caveats: Circulating CD4+ and CD8+ T cells showed clonal expansion by week 6 at 0.1 to 3.0 mg/kg.

This rearrangement joins TRBV11-2 to TRBJ2-1, with a possible D match to TRBD2 (5 bases). This sequence originates from an adult with an advanced solid tumor such as melanoma, head and neck, liver or kidney cancer. Source: CD4+ or CD8+ T cells sorted from blood, taken in a trial of the OX40 agonist ivuxolimab. CDR3 residues: CASSPPGNNEQFF. Written as DNA, the CDR3 is TGTGCCAGCAGCCCCCCGGGAAACAATGAGCAGTTCTTC.